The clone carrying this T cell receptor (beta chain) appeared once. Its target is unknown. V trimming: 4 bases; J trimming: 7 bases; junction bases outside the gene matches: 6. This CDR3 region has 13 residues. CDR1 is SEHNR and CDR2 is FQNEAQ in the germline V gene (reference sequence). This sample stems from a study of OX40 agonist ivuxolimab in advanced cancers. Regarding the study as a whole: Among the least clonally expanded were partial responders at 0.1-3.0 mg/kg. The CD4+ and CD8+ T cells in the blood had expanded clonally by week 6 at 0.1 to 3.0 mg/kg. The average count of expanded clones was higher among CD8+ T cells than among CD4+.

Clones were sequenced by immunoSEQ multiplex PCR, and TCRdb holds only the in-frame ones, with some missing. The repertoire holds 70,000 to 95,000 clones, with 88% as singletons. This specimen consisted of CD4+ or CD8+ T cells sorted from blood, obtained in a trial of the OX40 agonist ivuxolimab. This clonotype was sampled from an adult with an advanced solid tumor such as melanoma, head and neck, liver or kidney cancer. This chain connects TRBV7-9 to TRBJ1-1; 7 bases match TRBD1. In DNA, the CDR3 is TGTGCCAGCAGCTCTCTGACAGGGAGTGAAGCTTTCTTT. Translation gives CASSSLTGSEAFF.